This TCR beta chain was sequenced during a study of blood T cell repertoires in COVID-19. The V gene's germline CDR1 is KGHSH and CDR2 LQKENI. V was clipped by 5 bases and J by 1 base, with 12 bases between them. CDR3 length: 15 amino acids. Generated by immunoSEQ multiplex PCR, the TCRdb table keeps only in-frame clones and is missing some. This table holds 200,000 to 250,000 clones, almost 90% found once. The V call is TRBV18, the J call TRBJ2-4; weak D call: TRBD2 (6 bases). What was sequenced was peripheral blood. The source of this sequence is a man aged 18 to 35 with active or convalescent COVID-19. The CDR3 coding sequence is TGTGCCAGCTCAGATGGCGGGACGGCCAAAAACATTCAGTACTTC. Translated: CASSDGGTAKNIQYF.